This TCR beta chain was sequenced during a study of blood T cell repertoires in COVID-19. Looking at the study overall: PBMCs, B-cell-depleted T cells, or T cells provided the cDNA or gDNA that made up the material.

Germline lookup yields CDR1 LNHDA and CDR2 SQIVND (reference sequence). Trimming removed 10 bases from V and 3 bases from J; junction bases left unmatched: 9. This CDR3 comprises 15 residues. Source study methods: Counts of nucleated cells, estimated from reference gene primer amplification, were obtained. Repertoires were generated with immunoSEQ multiplex PCR, while TCRdb's copy carries only in-frame clones and drops some. That table furnishes V, J and clone size, whereas the DNA furnished D and trimming. The sample has 60,000 to 90,000 clones; over 80% are singletons. Sequenced: peripheral blood. The sequence was collected from a man aged 45-60 years with acute or convalescent COVID-19. This chain links TRBV19 with TRBJ1-5, with TRBD1 identical over 10 bases. The CDR3 DNA reads as TGTGCCACCAAACTAGGGACAGGGGCCAATCAGCCCCAGCATTTT. Its translation: CATKLGTGANQPQHF.